The present entry profiles one T cell receptor (beta chain) with its context. The antigen is unknown. The PCR was carried out with 60 Vbeta primers and 13 Jbeta primers. Original processing methods: It was a later analysis that counted 83 million or so unique TCR beta chains, of which about 10 million were shared. Assay: immunoSEQ multiplex PCR; the TCRdb copy retains only in-frame clones and omits some. Clone size and V and J calls were adopted from that table, with D and trimming inferred from the DNA. The table records some 130,000 clones, just under 80% of them present only once. V gave up 3 bases and J gave up 6 bases; unmatched junction bases: 1. The CDR3 contains 14 residues. Looked up from germline, CDR1 is SGDLS and CDR2 is YYNGEE. The data are from a study of cytomegalovirus exposure and HLA in healthy donors. Study results and caveats: Cytomegalovirus association was listed for about 170 TCR beta chains. Donors were assumed by presence/absence analyses to have roughly uniform sequencing depth. Equally common other TCR beta chains were less clonally expanded than HLA-associated ones, a later analysis found.

Source material: PBMCs. This TCR was recovered from a man aged 25 to 40 in good health. The chain couples TRBV9 to TRBJ2-1, with TRBD2 matching 12 bases. The CDR3 region has the DNA TGTGCCAGCAGCGCTAGCGGGAGGGTCAATGAGCAGTTCTTC. Its translation is CASSASGRVNEQFF.